These T cell receptor beta chains were read from a single sample in a study of T cell repertoires in ileal Crohn's disease. Measured with immunoSEQ multiplex PCR; TCRdb has only the in-frame clones, and not every one. The sample has around 33,000 clones, around 80% seen once. Sequenced sample: ileal tissue. The receptors derive from an adult with Crohn's disease. Both conserved end residues are part of each CDR3. A D gene is named only where the DNA matches it firmly. Not all rows give a size; the values are once, few, many and, for expanded clones, a class.

j_gene	d_gene	abundance	v_gene	CDR3aa	CDR3nt
TRBJ1-1	-	-	TRBV30	CAWTQQGKAFF	TGTGCCTGGACCCAACAGGGTAAAGCTTTCTTT
TRBJ2-5	TRBD2	-	TRBV11-3	CASSLGISAGGKGETQYF	TGTGCCAGCAGCTTAGGAATCTCGGCCGGGGGGAAAGGAGAGACCCAGTACTTC
TRBJ2-7	-	-	TRBV2	CASSVQRSYEQYF	TGTGCCAGCAGTGTCCAGCGGTCCTACGAGCAGTACTTC
TRBJ1-1	-	-	TRBV4-1	CASSLQGGAEAFF	TGCGCCAGCAGCTTGCAGGGTGGCGCTGAAGCTTTCTTT
TRBJ2-7	TRBD1	-	TRBV5-1	CASSLFTGTGEEQYF	TGCGCCAGCAGCCTATTTACCGGGACAGGAGAGGAGCAGTACTTC
TRBJ2-1	-	-	TRBV7-2	CASSLPVYNEQFF	TGTGCCAGCAGCTTACCCGTCTACAATGAGCAGTTCTTC
TRBJ2-7	-	once	TRBV5-1	CASSSGRDRSYEQYF	TGCGCCAGCAGCTCGGGGCGGGACCGCTCCTACGAGCAGTACTTC
TRBJ1-2	-	-	TRBV10-3	CAILRENYGYTF	TGTGCCATCTTGAGGGAAAACTATGGCTACACCTTC
TRBJ1-4	TRBD1	-	TRBV18	CASSSSRLTGTGGRTNEKLFF	TGTGCCAGCTCGTCATCTCGCCTCACCGGGACAGGGGGCAGAACTAATGAAAAACTGTTTTTT
TRBJ2-7	-	-	TRBV29-1	CSVEDQAGRREQYF	TGCAGCGTTGAAGATCAAGCAGGGAGGAGGGAGCAGTACTTC